One and the same sample provided the 21 T cell receptor beta chains below, sequenced in a study of blood T cell repertoires in COVID-19. Data came from immunoSEQ multiplex PCR; TCRdb stores just in-frame clones and leaves some out. The sample records 150,000 to 250,000 clones, around 81% being singletons. Sequencing used PBMCs or T cells enriched from blood (not recorded which). The receptors come from a man aged 35-49 years who had recovered from COVID-19.

J is TRBJ1-1 and V is TRBV5-1, with unresolved D. The CDR3 sequence is 15 residues long. CDR1 is SGHRS, CDR2 YFSETQ, per germline. The V and J ends lost 5 bases and 1 base respectively, with 15 bases between them. DNA of the CDR3: TGCGCCAGCAGACCGCTGGGTCGAGGGAACACTGAAGCTTTCTTT. Translation gives CASRPLGRGNTEAFF. The whole variable domain, filled in from reference TRBV5-1 and TRBJ1-1, reads KAGVTQTPRYLIKTRGQQVTLSCSPISGHRSVSWYQQTPGQGLQFLFEYFSETQRNKGNFPGRFSGRQFSNSRSEMNVSTLELGDSALYLCASRPLGRGNTEAFFGQGTRLTVV.

V usage is TRBV6-1 and J usage is TRBJ2-4; D gene uncertain. The CDR3 consists of 17 residues. V was clipped by 2 bases and J by 0 bases, with 14 bases between them. The germline gives CDR1 MNHNS, CDR2 SASEGT. DNA for the CDR3: TGTGCCAGCAGTGAATTAAGAGAACTACTAGCCAAAAACATTCAGTACTTC. Protein product: CASSELRELLAKNIQYF.

The V gene is TRBV7-3, the J gene TRBJ2-1; 13 nucleotides align to TRBD2. The V segment lost 1 base and the J segment 5 bases; nucleotides outside the gene matches: 8. In germline, CDR1 is SGHTA, CDR2 FQGTGA. The CDR3 has 18 amino acids. This CDR3 reads CASSLNPAGLAGDNEQFF. The CDR3 nucleotides are TGTGCCAGCAGCTTAAACCCGGCCGGACTAGCGGGGGACAATGAGCAGTTCTTC.

The rearrangement uses TRBV14 and TRBJ1-6; no reliable D call. Germline CDR1 SGHDN, CDR2 FVKESK. V lost 4 bases and J lost 2, with 9 bases in between. This CDR3 is 15 amino acids long. CDR3 region: CASSRSITYNSPLHF. The CDR3 coding sequence is TGTGCCAGCAGCCGGAGTATTACCTATAATTCACCCCTCCACTTT.

In its sample, this clone was seen a few times. The V gene is TRBV7-9, the J gene TRBJ1-4, with TRBD1 matching 7 bases. Germline lookup yields CDR1 SEHNR and CDR2 FQNEAQ (reference sequence). The CDR3 runs to 14 residues. Germline trimming cut 5 bases from V and 6 bases from J; bases unmatched to any gene: 6. For the CDR3, the DNA is TGTGCCAGCAGCCCCAGGAGGGGGCATGAAAAACTGTTTTTT. Translating it yields CASSPRRGHEKLFF.

Here the CDR3 DNA reads TGTGCCAGCTCACCAAGTGACGAACGGCGGCAGGGAGCTTTCTTT. It specifies CASSPSDERRQGAFF. The V and J genes are TRBV18 and TRBJ1-1; tentatively, D is TRBD1 (5 bases). With 2 bases removed from V and 10 bases from J, the gap between germline ends came to 20 bases. The CDR3 extends over 15 amino acids. CDR1 is KGHSH, CDR2 LQKENI, per germline.

The chain uses TRBV24-1 and TRBJ1-4, with 7 nucleotides matching TRBD1. The CDR3 is 16 residues long. The germline CDR1 and CDR2 sequences are KGHDR and SFDVKD. The V and J ends lost 4 bases and 6 bases, in that order; junction bases with no gene match: 10. The CDR3 region is CATSDSGGRGYEKLFF. CDR3 bases: TGTGCCACCAGTGACTCAGGGGGAAGAGGGTATGAAAAACTGTTTTTT.

The gene calls are TRBV19 and TRBJ1-6, with TRBD1 identical over 11 bases. V lost 6 bases to trimming and J lost 9 bases; unmatched junction nucleotides: 19. Germline CDR1 LNHDA, CDR2 SQIVND (reference sequence). The CDR3 runs to 19 residues. The CDR3 region is CASRFDSARDRGFRSPLHF. CDR3 nucleotides: TGTGCCAGTAGGTTCGATTCCGCCCGGGACAGGGGGTTTCGTTCACCCCTCCACTTT.

This rearrangement joins TRBV7-2 to TRBJ1-5, with a tentative D call TRBD1 (5 bases). This CDR3 is 15 amino acids long. Germline V CDR1 and CDR2: SGHTA, FQGNSA. The V end was cut by 1 base, the J end by 2 bases, with 9 bases between. This CDR3 is CASSLVSQGNQPQHF. The CDR3 nucleotides read TGTGCCAGCAGCTTAGTATCACAGGGCAATCAGCCCCAGCATTTT.

V gene TRBV15 combines with J gene TRBJ2-1; D remains unclear. The germline CDR1 and CDR2 sequences are LNHNV and YYDKDF (reference sequence). Between the trimmed V and J ends, which lost 8 bases and 5 bases, there was a span of 13 bases. The CDR3 spans 13 residues. The CDR3 coding sequence is TGTGCCACCGTCCAGAGTCGGGACAATGAGCAGTTCTTC. It encodes CATVQSRDNEQFF.

V gene TRBV15 combines with J gene TRBJ1-5; no definite D call. This CDR3 has 15 amino acids. CDR1 is LNHNV and CDR2 is YYDKDF in the germline V gene (reference sequence). Trimming took 0 bases from V and 5 from J, leaving 11 bases between them. DNA of the CDR3: TGTGCCACCAGCAGAGACAGTCACGGAGATCAGCCCCAGCATTTT. Amino acid sequence: CATSRDSHGDQPQHF. Supplemented by reference TRBV15 and TRBJ1-5, the full variable domain reads DAMVIQNPRYQVTQFGKPVTLSCSQTLNHNVMYWYQQKSSQAPKLLFHYYDKDFNNEADTPDNFQSRRPNTSFCFLDIRSPGLGDTAMYLCATSRDSHGDQPQHFGDGTRLSIL.

The chain has TRBV2 and TRBJ1-2; D might be TRBD1 (5 bases). The V end lost 1 base, the J end lost 3 bases, and 6 bases lay between the germline ends. The CDR3 covers 13 residues. Germline CDR1 is SNHLY and CDR2 is FYNNEI. CDR3 in DNA: TGTGCCAGCAGTGAAGGGGGCGACTATGGCTACACCTTC. Translation gives CASSEGGDYGYTF.

The V call is TRBV11-3, the J call TRBJ2-6, with TRBD1 identical over 11 bases. V shed 3 bases, J shed 2 bases, and the junction held 3 bases outside the gene matches. The CDR3 contains 17 residues. Germline values: CDR1 SGHNT, CDR2 YENEEA. For the CDR3, the DNA is TGTGCCAGCAGCTTGGGACAGGGGGTCGCTGGGGCCAACGTCCTGACTTTC. Translation gives CASSLGQGVAGANVLTF.

V gene TRBV28 combines with J gene TRBJ1-4; possible D gene TRBD1, 6 bases. V shed 3 bases and J shed 7 bases, with 12 bases lying between them. The CDR3 spans 14 residues. From germline, CDR1 is MDHEN and CDR2 SYDVKM. CDR3 DNA: TGTGCCAGCAGTTTTCCCAGGGGTACTGAAAAACTGTTTTTT. Its protein is CASSFPRGTEKLFF.

The chain recombines TRBV29-1 with TRBJ1-2; D unresolved. The germline V and J ends were trimmed by 3 bases and 0 bases, with 8 bases remaining between them. The CDR3 has 13 residues. CDR1 and CDR2 (germline): SQVTM, ANQGSEA. CDR3 sequence (DNA): TGCAGCGTTGACTCCAGGCCTAACTATGGCTACACCTTC. Translation: CSVDSRPNYGYTF.

This sequence joins TRBV6-1 and TRBJ1-1; possibly TRBD1 for D (6 bases). CDR1 and CDR2 (germline): MNHNS, SASEGT. V lost 0 bases and J lost 3, with 17 bases in between. This CDR3 has 17 residues. The CDR3 region has the DNA TGTGCCAGCAGTGAAGCGGAGGCAGGGGATTGGGACACTGAAGCTTTCTTT. It yields the protein CASSEAEAGDWDTEAFF.

The rearrangement joins TRBV7-2 to TRBJ1-2; 12 bases fit TRBD1. Germline values: CDR1 SGHTA, CDR2 FQGNSA. This CDR3 is 15 amino acids long. The trim removed 0 bases at V and 6 bases at J, leaving 2 bases unmatched. The CDR3 sequence: CASSLAGTGGHGYTF. Written as DNA, the CDR3 is TGTGCCAGCAGCTTAGCCGGGACAGGGGGCCATGGCTACACCTTC.

The chain has TRBV28 and TRBJ1-2; 8 bases are a match to TRBD1. The CDR3 is 15 amino acids. CDR1 MDHEN and CDR2 SYDVKM come from the germline V gene. J was trimmed by 4 bases and V by 4 bases; bases with no gene match: 8. The CDR3 loop reads CASSSPQGAGYGYTF. The DNA for the CDR3 is TGTGCCAGCAGTTCCCCGCAGGGGGCCGGCTATGGCTACACCTTC.

V is TRBV5-1 and J is TRBJ2-2; tentatively, D is TRBD1 (6 bases). Germline CDR1 reads SGHRS; CDR2 reads YFSETQ. CDR3 length equals 15 residues. Trimming took off 2 bases at V and 5 bases at J, with 13 bases between the two ends. The CDR3 DNA reads TGCGCCAGCAGCTTTACAGGGTATATGACCGGGGAGCTGTTTTTT. Its protein product is CASSFTGYMTGELFF.

The rearrangement joins TRBV12-3 or TRBV12-4 to TRBJ1-1; the D is unclear. V was clipped by 5 bases and J by 1 base, with 8 bases between them. The CDR3 spans 13 residues. This chain's CDR3 is CASSLITNTEAFF. The CDR3 DNA is TGTGCCAGCAGTCTAATCACGAACACTGAAGCTTTCTTT.

The chain employs TRBV10-2 and TRBJ1-5; 7 bases align to TRBD1. This CDR3 is 15 amino acids long. The V gene end was trimmed by 1 base and the J gene end by 4 bases; junction bases not matched to a gene: 4. The germline CDR1 and CDR2 sequences are WSHSY and SAAADI. The CDR3 loop is CASSEFLTGNQPQHF. CDR3 nucleotides: TGCGCCAGCAGTGAGTTCCTGACAGGGAATCAGCCCCAGCATTTT.